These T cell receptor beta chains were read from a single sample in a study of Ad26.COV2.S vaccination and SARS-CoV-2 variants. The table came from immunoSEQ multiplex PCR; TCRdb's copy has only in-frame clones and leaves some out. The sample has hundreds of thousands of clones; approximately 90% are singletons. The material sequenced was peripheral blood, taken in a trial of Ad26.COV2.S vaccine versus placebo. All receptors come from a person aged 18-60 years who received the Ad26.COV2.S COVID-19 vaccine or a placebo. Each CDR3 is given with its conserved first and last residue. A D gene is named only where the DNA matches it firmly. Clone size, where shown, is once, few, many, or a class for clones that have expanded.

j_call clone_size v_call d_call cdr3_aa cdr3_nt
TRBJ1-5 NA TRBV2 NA CASSDKGPLNQPQHF TGTGCCAGCAGTGACAAGGGCCCCCTCAATCAGCCCCAGCATTTT
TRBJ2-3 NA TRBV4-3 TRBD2 CASSQGPGTSEWGDTQYF TGCGCCAGCAGCCAAGGTCCTGGGACTAGCGAGTGGGGAGATACGCAGTATTTT
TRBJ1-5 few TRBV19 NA CASSIAGFRNQPQHF TGTGCCAGTAGTATAGCGGGTTTTCGCAATCAGCCCCAGCATTTT
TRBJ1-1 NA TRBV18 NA CASSPGGTADTEAFF TGTGCCAGCTCACCTGGAGGAACGGCGGACACTGAAGCTTTCTTT
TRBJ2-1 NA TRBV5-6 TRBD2 CASSSGLAGGYEQFF TGTGCCAGCAGCTCGGGACTAGCGGGGGGATATGAGCAGTTCTTC
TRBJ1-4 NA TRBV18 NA CASSTIPTGSGEKLFF TGTGCCAGCTCAACGATACCGACAGGTTCGGGCGAAAAACTGTTTTTT
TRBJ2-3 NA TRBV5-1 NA CASSPPGLSTDTQYF TGCGCCAGCAGCCCCCCGGGACTGAGCACAGATACGCAGTATTTT
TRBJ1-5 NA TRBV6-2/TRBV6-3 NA CASSYEGIRGNQPQHF TGTGCCAGCAGTTACGAAGGGATCCGTGGCAATCAGCCCCAGCATTTT
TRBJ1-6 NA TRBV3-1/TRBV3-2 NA CASSQDIGNSPLHF TGTGCCAGCAGCCAAGATATCGGGAATTCACCCCTCCACTTT
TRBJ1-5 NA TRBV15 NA CATSRDLVQLQPQHF TGTGCCACCAGCAGAGATCTCGTACAACTGCAGCCCCAGCATTTT
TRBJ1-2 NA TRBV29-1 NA CSVIWGDNGYTF TGCAGCGTCATCTGGGGGGATAACGGCTACACCTTC
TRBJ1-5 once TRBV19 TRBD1 CASSDTTFANRQGDRFRNQPQHF TGTGCCAGTTCGGATACGACTTTCGCGAACCGACAGGGGGACCGGTTTAGAAATCAGCCCCAGCATTTT
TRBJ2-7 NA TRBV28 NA CASSPTGSSYEQYF TGTGCCAGCAGTCCCACAGGGAGCTCCTACGAGCAGTACTTC
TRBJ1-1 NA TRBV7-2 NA CASSLVGAMVEAFF TGTGCCAGCAGCTTAGTGGGGGCAATGGTTGAAGCTTTCTTT
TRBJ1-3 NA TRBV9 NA CASNSGGLAGNTIYF TGTGCCAGCAACAGCGGGGGGCTCGCTGGAAACACCATATATTTT
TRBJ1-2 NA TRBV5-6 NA CASSGTRANYGYTF TGTGCCAGCTCCGGGACAAGGGCTAACTATGGCTACACCTTC
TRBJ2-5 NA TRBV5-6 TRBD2 CASSPQDGDYRVETQYF TGTGCCAGCAGCCCCCAGGACGGGGACTACCGGGTGGAGACCCAGTACTTC
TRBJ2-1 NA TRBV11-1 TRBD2 CASSFWASGDEQFF TGTGCCAGCAGCTTTTGGGCTAGCGGGGATGAGCAGTTCTTC
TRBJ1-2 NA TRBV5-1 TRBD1 CASSFSTGDYGYTF TGCGCCAGCAGCTTTTCGACAGGGGACTATGGCTACACCTTC
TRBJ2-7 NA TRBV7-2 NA CASSSDSHRASYEQYF TGTGCCAGCAGCTCCGATTCGCACAGGGCCTCCTACGAGCAGTACTTC
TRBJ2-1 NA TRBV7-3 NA CASSSSTTNEQFF TGTGCCAGCAGCTCCTCCACCACCAATGAGCAGTTCTTC
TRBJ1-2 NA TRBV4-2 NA CASSQGRDLYGYTF TGTGCCAGCAGCCAGGGAAGAGACCTTTATGGCTACACCTTC
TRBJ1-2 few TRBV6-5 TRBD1 CASRTGFYGYTF TGTGCCAGCAGGACAGGGTTCTATGGCTACACCTTC
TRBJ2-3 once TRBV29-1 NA CSVSDRGDTQYF TGCAGCGTTAGTGATAGAGGAGATACGCAGTATTTT
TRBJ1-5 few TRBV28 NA CASSLSDRTDGPQHF TGTGCCAGCAGTTTATCCGACAGGACTGATGGGCCCCAGCATTTT
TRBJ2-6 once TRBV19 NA CASQGRANVLTF TGTGCCAGTCAGGGTAGGGCCAACGTCCTGACTTTC
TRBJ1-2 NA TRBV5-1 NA CASSLQQDYGYTF TGCGCCAGCAGCTTGCAACAGGACTATGGCTACACCTTC
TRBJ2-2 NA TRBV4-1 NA CASSQDAGTNTGELFF TGCGCCAGCAGCCAAGACGCAGGGACCAACACCGGGGAGCTGTTTTTT
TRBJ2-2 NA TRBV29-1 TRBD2 CSVETSGPGELFF TGCAGCGTTGAGACTAGCGGCCCCGGGGAGCTGTTTTTT
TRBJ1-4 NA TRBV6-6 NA CASSQTLWAGVSFEKLFF TGTGCCAGCAGTCAGACTTTATGGGCAGGGGTTTCTTTTGAAAAACTGTTTTTT
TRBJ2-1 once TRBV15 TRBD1 CATSSRTGPYNEQFF TGTGCCACCAGCTCGCGGACAGGGCCCTACAATGAGCAGTTCTTC
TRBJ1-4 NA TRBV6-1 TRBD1 CASSEPGATGTNEKLFF TGTGCCAGCAGTGAACCGGGGGCGACAGGGACTAATGAAAAACTGTTTTTT
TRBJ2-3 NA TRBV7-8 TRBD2 CASSPTSGRGEDTQYF TGTGCCAGCAGCCCCACTAGCGGGAGGGGCGAAGATACGCAGTATTTT
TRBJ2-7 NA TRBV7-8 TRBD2 CASSLEPGLEREQYF TGTGCCAGCAGCTTAGAACCGGGACTAGAGAGAGAGCAGTACTTC
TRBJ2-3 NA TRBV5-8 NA CASSPDSTRISTDTQYF TGTGCCAGCAGCCCGGACAGTACACGAATTAGCACAGATACGCAGTATTTT
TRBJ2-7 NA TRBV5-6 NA CASSGGTEYEQYF TGTGCCAGCAGCGGCGGGACGGAATACGAGCAGTACTTC
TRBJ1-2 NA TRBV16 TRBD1 CASSQSRWDSSYGYTF TGTGCCAGCAGCCAATCCAGATGGGACAGCAGCTATGGCTACACCTTC
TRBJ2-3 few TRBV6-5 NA CASRQGLGTDTQYF TGTGCCAGCAGGCAGGGGTTGGGCACAGATACGCAGTATTTT
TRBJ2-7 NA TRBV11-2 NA CASSLDWGWAGYF TGTGCCAGCAGCTTAGATTGGGGCTGGGCGGGGTACTTC
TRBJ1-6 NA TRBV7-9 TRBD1 CASSSAGGGSPLHF TGTGCCAGCAGCTCTGCAGGGGGTGGTTCACCCCTCCACTTT
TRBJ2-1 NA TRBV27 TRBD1 CASSLSLDRSNEQFF TGTGCCAGCAGTTTATCGCTGGACAGGTCCAATGAGCAGTTCTTC
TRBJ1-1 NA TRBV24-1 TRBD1 CATTGTGSTEAFF TGTGCCACAACCGGGACAGGGAGTACTGAAGCTTTCTTT
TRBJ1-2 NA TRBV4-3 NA CASTHSGRPDGGYTF TGCGCCAGCACACATTCCGGGAGACCAGACGGTGGCTACACCTTC
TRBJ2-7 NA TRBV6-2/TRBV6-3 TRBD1 CASSYGTGGHEQYF TGTGCCAGCAGTTACGGGACAGGGGGCCACGAGCAGTACTTC
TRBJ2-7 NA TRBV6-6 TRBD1 CASSSIDRGPYEQYF TGTGCCAGCAGTTCCATCGACAGGGGACCCTACGAGCAGTACTTC
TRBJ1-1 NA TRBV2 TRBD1 CASSPWRGLMNTEAFF TGTGCCAGCAGCCCTTGGAGGGGGCTCATGAACACTGAAGCTTTCTTT
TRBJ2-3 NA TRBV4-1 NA CASSPRRFGNADTQYF TGCGCCAGCAGCCCGCGTAGGTTCGGGAACGCAGATACGCAGTATTTT
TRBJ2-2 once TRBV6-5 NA CASSHDETGELFF TGTGCCAGCAGCCACGACGAGACCGGGGAGCTGTTTTTT
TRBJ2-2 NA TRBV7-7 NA CASSPGGTSGELFF TGTGCTAGCAGCCCAGGGGGGACCTCTGGGGAGCTGTTTTTT
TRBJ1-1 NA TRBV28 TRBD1 CASSPHDRVNTEAFF TGTGCCAGCAGTCCCCACGACAGGGTGAACACTGAAGCTTTCTTT
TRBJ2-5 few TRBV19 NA CASSDRLYQETQYF TGTGCCAGTAGTGACCGACTATACCAAGAGACCCAGTACTTC
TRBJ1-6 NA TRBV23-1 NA CASRPGLSSYNSPLHF TGCGCCAGCAGGCCAGGCCTTTCCTCCTATAATTCACCCCTCCACTTT
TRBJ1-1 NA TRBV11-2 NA CASSPKGGTEAFF TGTGCCAGCAGCCCTAAAGGAGGGACTGAAGCTTTCTTT
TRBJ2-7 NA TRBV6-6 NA CASSYSLYEQYF TGTGCCAGCAGTTACTCTCTCTACGAGCAGTACTTC
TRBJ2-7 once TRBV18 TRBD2 CASSPPTSRVDYEQYF TGTGCCAGCTCACCACCGACTAGCCGGGTTGACTACGAGCAGTACTTC
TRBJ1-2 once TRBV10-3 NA CAISATLRDSLDGYTF TGTGCCATCAGTGCGACCCTCCGAGACAGCCTAGATGGCTACACCTTC
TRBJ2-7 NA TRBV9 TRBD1 CASSLDRAHEQYF TGTGCCAGCAGCTTGGACAGGGCCCACGAGCAGTACTTC
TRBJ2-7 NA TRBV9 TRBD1 CASSAGTGTAYEQYF TGTGCCAGCAGCGCGGGCACCGGGACAGCCTACGAGCAGTACTTC
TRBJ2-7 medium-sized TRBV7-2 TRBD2 CASSLTSGGEFYEQYF TGTGCCAGCAGCTTAACTAGCGGGGGCGAGTTCTACGAGCAGTACTTC
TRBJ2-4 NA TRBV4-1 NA CASSQPLTKNIQYF TGCGCCAGCAGCCAACCCCTAACCAAAAACATTCAGTACTTC